Below are 10 T cell receptor beta chains sequenced from a single sample in a study of blood T cell repertoires in COVID-19 (dated by TCRdb to 2020 to 2022). The library came from the immunoSEQ multiplex PCR assay. TCRdb limited this immuneACCESS table to in-frame rearrangements with V and J called. A share of clones is missing; checked studies link under half to unresolved V genes, and the rest is unexplained. This sample holds 100,000 to 150,000 clones; about 82% were observed only once. The ten top clones hold approximately 5% of the sample. The source material was peripheral blood. The origin of the receptors is a human donor in a cohort sampled during active COVID-19.

The V gene is TRBV28, the J gene TRBJ1-6, with D hard to call. The CDR3 is made up of 14 amino acids. V lost 8 bases and J lost 7, with 15 bases in between. CDR1 MDHEN and CDR2 SYDVKM come from the germline V gene. The CDR3 nucleotides are TGTGCCAGCGGCCTCGCGGGCGGGAATTCACCCCTCCACTTT. It yields the protein CASGLAGGNSPLHF.

The chain joins TRBV27 to TRBJ1-2; 9 bases line up with TRBD1. The germline V gene encodes CDR1 MNHEY and CDR2 SMNVEV (reference sequence). Trimming took 5 bases from V and 6 from J; bases not matched to a gene: 1. The CDR3 is 12 amino acids. Here the CDR3 DNA reads TGTGCCAGCAGTACAGGGGGCAATGGCTACACCTTC. Translation: CASSTGGNGYTF.

This clone was seen once. The chain joins TRBV7-9 to TRBJ2-3; 9 nucleotides match TRBD2. The CDR3 is 15 residues long. Germline CDR1 and CDR2: SEHNR and FQNEAQ (reference sequence). Trimming at V came to 1 base and at J to 1 base, leaving 0 bases not matched to a gene. CDR3: CASSLGLAGTDTQYF. Written as DNA, the CDR3 is TGTGCCAGCAGCTTAGGACTAGCGGGCACAGATACGCAGTATTTT. Filled out from reference TRBV7-9 and TRBJ2-3, the complete variable domain reads DTGVSQNPRHKITKRGQNVTFRCDPISEHNRLYWYRQTLGQGPEFLTYFQNEAQLEKSRLLSDRFSAERPKGSFSTLEIQRTEQGDSAMYLCASSLGLAGTDTQYFGPGTRLTVL.

The chain has TRBV9 and TRBJ1-2; 8 positions agree with TRBD1. This CDR3 has 15 residues. V was pared by 0 bases and J by 5 bases, with 6 bases of the junction left unmatched. The germline V gene encodes CDR1 SGDLS and CDR2 YYNGEE. The CDR3 protein is CASSVGLQGGYGYTF. CDR3 nucleotide sequence: TGTGCCAGCAGCGTAGGGTTACAGGGGGGGTATGGCTACACCTTC. Using reference TRBV9 and TRBJ1-2 for the parts outside the CDR3, the full variable domain is DSGVTQTPKHLITATGQRVTLRCSPRSGDLSVYWYQQSLDQGLQFLIQYYNGEERAKGNILERFSAQQFPDLHSELNLSSLELGDSALYFCASSVGLQGGYGYTFGSGTRLTVV.

V and J are TRBV7-2 and TRBJ2-5; weak D call: TRBD2 (5 bases). Germline CDR1 is SGHTA and CDR2 is FQGNSA. The CDR3 loop spans 13 amino acids. V gave up 4 bases and J gave up 8 bases, with 14 bases separating them. Here the CDR3 DNA reads TGTGCCAGCAGCTCGCGGGTTGAGCACACCCAGTACTTC. This codes for CASSSRVEHTQYF.

The sample holds one count of this clone. This sequence joins TRBV28 and TRBJ1-2; possibly TRBD1 for D (6 bases). The CDR3 is 13 residues long. Germline CDR1 reads MDHEN; CDR2 reads SYDVKM. Trimming shortened V by 4 bases and J by 2 bases, and 8 bases separated the two germline ends. CDR3 sequence reads: CASSSDRNYGYTF. The CDR3 DNA reads TGTGCCAGCAGTTCGGACAGAAACTATGGCTACACCTTC.

A single count supports this clone. The chain recombines TRBV7-9 with TRBJ2-4, with 10 bases lining up with TRBD1. Unmatched junction bases numbered 13, after V lost 5 bases and J lost 0 bases. There are 19 residues in the CDR3. The germline CDR1 and CDR2 sequences are SEHNR and FQNEAQ (reference sequence). The CDR3 loop reads CASSQEDWGQGLAKNIQYF. As DNA, the CDR3 is TGTGCCAGCAGCCAAGAGGACTGGGGACAGGGGTTAGCCAAAAACATTCAGTACTTC.

The V gene is TRBV7-8, the J gene TRBJ1-5; a weak D match, TRBD1 (6 bases). Trimming took 2 bases from V and 3 from J, leaving 11 bases between them. Germline assignment: CDR1 SGHVS and CDR2 FQNEAQ. The CDR3 covers 15 residues. CDR3 in amino acids: CASSLWGGANQPQHF. DNA for the CDR3: TGTGCCAGCAGCTTATGGGGGGGGGCCAATCAGCCCCAGCATTTT.

This rearrangement joins TRBV10-2 to TRBJ2-3; 8 bases map to TRBD2. The CDR3 length is 14 residues. The germline gives CDR1 WSHSY, CDR2 SAAADI. The trim removed 10 bases at V and 0 bases at J, leaving 6 bases unmatched. CDR3 sequence reads: CATRLAPSTDTQYF. Written as DNA, the CDR3 is TGCGCCACTCGACTAGCGCCAAGCACAGATACGCAGTATTTT.

The chain links TRBV19 to TRBJ2-1; D not certain. This CDR3 is built from 16 residues. Germline CDR1 is LNHDA and CDR2 is SQIVND (reference sequence). Trimming removed 6 bases at V and 1 base at J, with 16 bases between. The CDR3, as DNA: TGTGCCAGTAGCGCGCGCCCCCCAGGTTCCTACAATGAGCAGTTCTTC. Translating gives CASSARPPGSYNEQFF.